Included here is one TCR beta chain sequence, with context. Its cognate antigen is unknown. This sample stems from a study of blood T cells in healthy people across ages. Study observations and caveats: Researchers judged that diversity estimates from one million T cells fell short of true values. Any changes in expanded clonotypes were possibly confounded, as donor CMV status remained unknown.

Primed by a sample-barcoded 5' primer and a J-beta primer mix, a second PCR proceeded for about 6 to 12 cycles. The authors tagged each cDNA molecule using a template-switch adaptor with 12 random nucleotides. Each single sample gave us at least 2.5 million CDR3-containing paired-end reads. TCRdb recomputed calls from the 5' RACE reads with MiXCR, one row per CDR3 protein. The sample gives 1.5 million to 2 million distinct CDR3 sequences, around 50% of which show up once; approximately 2.1% is in the top ten. Germline-derived CDR1 and CDR2 are MNHEY and SMNVEV (reference sequence). This CDR3 contains 13 residues. Trimming took 5 bases from V and 4 from J, leaving 11 bases between them.

Sample: blood. The J gene is TRBJ1-2, the V gene TRBV27; D unresolved. This sequence was found in a woman in her forties in good health. CDR3 amino acids: CASSPSAGYGYTF. As DNA, the CDR3 is TGTGCCAGCAGTCCGTCAGCGGGCTATGGCTACACCTTC.